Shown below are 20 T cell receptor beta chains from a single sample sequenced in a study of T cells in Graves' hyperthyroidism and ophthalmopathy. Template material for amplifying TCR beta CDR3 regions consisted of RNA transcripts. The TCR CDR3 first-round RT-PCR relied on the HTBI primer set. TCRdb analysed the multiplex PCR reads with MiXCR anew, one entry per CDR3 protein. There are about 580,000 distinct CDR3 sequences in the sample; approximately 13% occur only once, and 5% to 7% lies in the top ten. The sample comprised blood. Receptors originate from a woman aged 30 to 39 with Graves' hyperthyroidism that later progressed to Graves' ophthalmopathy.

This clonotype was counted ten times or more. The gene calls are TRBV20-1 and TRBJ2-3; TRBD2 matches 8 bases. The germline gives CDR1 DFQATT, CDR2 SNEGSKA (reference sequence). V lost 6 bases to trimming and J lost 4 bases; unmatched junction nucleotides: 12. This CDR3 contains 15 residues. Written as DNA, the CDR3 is TGCAGTGCCCTGACCCCGACTAGCGCACCAGATACGCAGTATTTT. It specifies CSALTPTSAPDTQYF.

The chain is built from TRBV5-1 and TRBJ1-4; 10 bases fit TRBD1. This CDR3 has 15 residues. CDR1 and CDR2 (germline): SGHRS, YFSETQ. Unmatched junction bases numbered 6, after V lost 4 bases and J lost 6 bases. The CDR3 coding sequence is TGCGCCAGCAGCCCGCTCGGGACAGGGGATGAAAAACTGTTTTTT. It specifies CASSPLGTGDEKLFF.

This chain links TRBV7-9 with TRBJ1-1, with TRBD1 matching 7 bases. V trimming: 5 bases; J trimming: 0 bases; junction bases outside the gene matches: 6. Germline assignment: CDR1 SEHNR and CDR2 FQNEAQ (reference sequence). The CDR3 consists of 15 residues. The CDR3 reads CASSPADRMNTEAFF. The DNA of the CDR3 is TGTGCCAGCAGCCCAGCGGACAGGATGAACACTGAAGCTTTCTTT.

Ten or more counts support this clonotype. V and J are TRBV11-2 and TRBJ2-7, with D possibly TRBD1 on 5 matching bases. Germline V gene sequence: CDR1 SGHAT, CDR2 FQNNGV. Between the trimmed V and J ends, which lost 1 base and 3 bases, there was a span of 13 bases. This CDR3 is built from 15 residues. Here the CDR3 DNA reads TGTGCCAGCAGCTTAGGGGGCAGGGATGACTACGAGCAGTACTTC. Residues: CASSLGGRDDYEQYF.

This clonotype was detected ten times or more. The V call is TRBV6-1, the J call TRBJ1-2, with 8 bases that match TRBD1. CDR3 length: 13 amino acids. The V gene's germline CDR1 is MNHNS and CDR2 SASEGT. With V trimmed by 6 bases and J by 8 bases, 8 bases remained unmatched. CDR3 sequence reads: CASRDREEGGYTF. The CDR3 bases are TGTGCCAGCAGGGACAGGGAGGAAGGGGGCTACACCTTC.

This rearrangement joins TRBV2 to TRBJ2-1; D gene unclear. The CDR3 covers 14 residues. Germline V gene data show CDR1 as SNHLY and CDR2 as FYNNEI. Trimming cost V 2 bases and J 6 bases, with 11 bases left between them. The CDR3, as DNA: TGTGCCAGCAGTGAAAAACTTGTCGCCAATGAGCAGTTCTTC. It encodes CASSEKLVANEQFF.

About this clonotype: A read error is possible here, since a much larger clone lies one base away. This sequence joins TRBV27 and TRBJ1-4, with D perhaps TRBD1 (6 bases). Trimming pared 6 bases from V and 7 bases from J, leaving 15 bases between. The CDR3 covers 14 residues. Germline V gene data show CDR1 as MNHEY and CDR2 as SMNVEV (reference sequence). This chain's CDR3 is CASRPQGWGEKLFF. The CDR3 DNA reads TGTGCCAGCAGACCACAGGGCTGGGGTGAAAAACTGTTTTTT. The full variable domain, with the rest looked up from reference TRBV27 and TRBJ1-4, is EAQVTQNPRYLITVTGKKLTVTCSQNMNHEYMSWYRQDPGLGLRQIYYSMNVEVTDKGDVPEGYKVSRKEKRNFPLILESPSPNQTSLYFCASRPQGWGEKLFFGSGTQLSVL.

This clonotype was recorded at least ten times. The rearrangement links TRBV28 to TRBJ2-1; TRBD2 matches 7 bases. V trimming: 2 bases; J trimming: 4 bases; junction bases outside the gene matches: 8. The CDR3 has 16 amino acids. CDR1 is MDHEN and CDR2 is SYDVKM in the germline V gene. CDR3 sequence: CASSLIIASGYNEQFF. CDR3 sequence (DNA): TGTGCCAGCAGTTTAATAATCGCTAGCGGATACAATGAGCAGTTCTTC.

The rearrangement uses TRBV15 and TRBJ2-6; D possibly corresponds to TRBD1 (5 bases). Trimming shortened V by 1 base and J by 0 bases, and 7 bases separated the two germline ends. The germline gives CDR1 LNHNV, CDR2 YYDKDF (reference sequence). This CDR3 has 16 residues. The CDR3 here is CATSRGDSSGANVLTF. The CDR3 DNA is TGTGCCACCAGCAGAGGTGACAGCTCTGGGGCCAACGTCCTGACTTTC.

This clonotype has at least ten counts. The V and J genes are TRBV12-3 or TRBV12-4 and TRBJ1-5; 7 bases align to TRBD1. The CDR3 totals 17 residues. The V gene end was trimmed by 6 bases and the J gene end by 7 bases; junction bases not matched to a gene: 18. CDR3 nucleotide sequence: TGTGCCAGCAGGATGACAGGGTTTAGGATCACCCCCCAGCCCCAGCATTTT. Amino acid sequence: CASRMTGFRITPQPQHF.

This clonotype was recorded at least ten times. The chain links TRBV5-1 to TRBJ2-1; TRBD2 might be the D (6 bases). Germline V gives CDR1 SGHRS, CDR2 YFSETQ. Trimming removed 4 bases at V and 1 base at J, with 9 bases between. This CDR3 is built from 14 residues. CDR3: CASSPEGSYNEQFF. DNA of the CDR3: TGCGCCAGCAGCCCGGAGGGGTCCTACAATGAGCAGTTCTTC.

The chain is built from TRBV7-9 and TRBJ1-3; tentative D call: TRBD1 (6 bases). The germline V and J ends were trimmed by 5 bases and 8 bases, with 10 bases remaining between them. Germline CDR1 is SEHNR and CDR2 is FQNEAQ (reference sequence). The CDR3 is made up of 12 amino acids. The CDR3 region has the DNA TGTGCCAGCAGCGATACAGGGCACACCATATATTTT. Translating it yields CASSDTGHTIYF.

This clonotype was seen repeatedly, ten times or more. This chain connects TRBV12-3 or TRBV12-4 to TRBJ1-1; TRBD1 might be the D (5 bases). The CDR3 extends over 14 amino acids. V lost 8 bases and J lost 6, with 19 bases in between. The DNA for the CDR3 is TGTGCCAGCGTAGTGGCAGGACTACAGGCTGAAGCTTTCTTT. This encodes CASVVAGLQAEAFF.

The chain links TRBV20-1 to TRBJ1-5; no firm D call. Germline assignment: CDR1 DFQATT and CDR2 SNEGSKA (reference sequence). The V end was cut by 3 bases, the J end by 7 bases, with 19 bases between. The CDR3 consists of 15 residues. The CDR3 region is CSARPPDGYPQPQHF. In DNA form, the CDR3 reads TGCAGTGCTAGGCCCCCGGACGGCTACCCCCAGCCCCAGCATTTT.

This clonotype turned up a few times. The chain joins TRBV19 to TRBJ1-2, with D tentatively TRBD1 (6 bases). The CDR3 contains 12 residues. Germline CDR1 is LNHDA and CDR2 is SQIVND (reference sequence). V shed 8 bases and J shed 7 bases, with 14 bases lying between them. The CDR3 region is CASSTGFFGYTF. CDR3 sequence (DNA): TGTGCCAGTTCCACAGGGTTTTTTGGCTACACCTTC.

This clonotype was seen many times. The CDR3 DNA reads TGTGCCAGCAGCTCCCCGGGCGGCACAGATACGCAGTATTTT. Translation: CASSSPGGTDTQYF. This chain links TRBV28 with TRBJ2-3; no reliable D call. Germline CDR1 MDHEN, CDR2 SYDVKM. The CDR3 runs 14 residues. Trimming shortened V by 6 bases and J by 1 base, and 11 bases separated the two germline ends.

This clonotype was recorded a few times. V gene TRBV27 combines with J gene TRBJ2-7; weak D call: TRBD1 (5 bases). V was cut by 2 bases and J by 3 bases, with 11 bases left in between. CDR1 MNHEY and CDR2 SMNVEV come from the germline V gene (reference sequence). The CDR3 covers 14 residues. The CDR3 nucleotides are TGTGCCAGCAGTTTACAGGGAAGGGGCTACGAGCAGTACTTC. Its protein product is CASSLQGRGYEQYF.

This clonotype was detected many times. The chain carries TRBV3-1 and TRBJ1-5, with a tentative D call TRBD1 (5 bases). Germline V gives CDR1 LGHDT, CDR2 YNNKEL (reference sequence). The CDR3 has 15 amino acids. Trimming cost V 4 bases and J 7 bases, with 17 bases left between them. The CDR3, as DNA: TGTGCCAGCAGCCCTACACGGGGGTTCAGACAGCCCCAGCATTTT. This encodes CASSPTRGFRQPQHF.

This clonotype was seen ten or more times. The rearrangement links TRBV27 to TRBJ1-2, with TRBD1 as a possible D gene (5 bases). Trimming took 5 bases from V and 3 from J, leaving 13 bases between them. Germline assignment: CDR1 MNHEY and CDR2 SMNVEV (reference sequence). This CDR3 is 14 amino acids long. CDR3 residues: CASSLRPGHYGYTF. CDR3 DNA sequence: TGTGCCAGCAGTCTTCGTCCGGGGCACTATGGCTACACCTTC.

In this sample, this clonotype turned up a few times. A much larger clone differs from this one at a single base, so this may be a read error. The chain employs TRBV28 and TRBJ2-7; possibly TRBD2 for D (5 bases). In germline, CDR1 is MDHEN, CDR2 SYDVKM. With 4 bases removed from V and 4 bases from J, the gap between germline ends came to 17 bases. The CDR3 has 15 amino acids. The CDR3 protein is CASSSPRTGWYEQYF. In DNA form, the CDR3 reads TGTGCCAGCAGTTCCCCTCGGACTGGATGGTACGAGCAGTACTTC.